This entry lists 17 T cell receptor beta chains sequenced from one sample in a study of blood T cell repertoires in COVID-19. The data were produced by immunoSEQ multiplex PCR, yet TCRdb's version contains in-frame clones alone and is incomplete. The profile shows about 340,000 clones, approximately 86% of them singletons. The sequenced sample consisted of PBMCs or T cells enriched from blood (not recorded which). Source of these receptors: a woman between 35 and 50 years old with acute COVID-19.

This sequence joins TRBV28 and TRBJ2-1, with TRBD1 matching over 12 bases. CDR1 is MDHEN, CDR2 SYDVKM, per germline. V lost 4 bases and J lost 6; bases outside the gene matches: 4. This CDR3 region has 15 residues. CDR3 in DNA: TGTGCCAGCAGTTGGGGGACAGGGGGCCTCAATGAGCAGTTCTTC. Protein sequence: CASSWGTGGLNEQFF. The full variable domain, in which reference TRBV28 and TRBJ2-1 provide the parts outside the CDR3, is DVKVTQSSRYLVKRTGEKVFLECVQDMDHENMFWYRQDPGLGLRLIYFSYDVKMKEKGDIPEGYSVSREKKERFSLILESASTNQTSMYLCASSWGTGGLNEQFFGPGTRLTVL.

The chain is built from TRBV4-2 and TRBJ2-3; 9 bases fit TRBD2. Germline-derived CDR1 and CDR2 are LGHNA and YNFKEQ. The ends lost 3 bases at V and 4 bases at J; junction bases unmatched: 8. CDR3 length: 16 amino acids. CDR3 residues: CASSQVGAGGPDTQYF. DNA of the CDR3: TGTGCCAGCAGCCAGGTGGGCGCGGGGGGGCCAGATACGCAGTATTTT.

The chain has TRBV19 and TRBJ1-1; 9 positions match TRBD1. This CDR3 comprises 13 residues. The germline CDR1 and CDR2 sequences are LNHDA and SQIVND (reference sequence). The trim removed 3 bases at V and 6 bases at J, leaving 2 bases unmatched. The CDR3 loop reads CASSIGTGSEAFF. The CDR3 nucleotides are TGTGCCAGTAGTATCGGGACAGGGTCTGAAGCTTTCTTT. Using reference TRBV19 and TRBJ1-1 for the parts outside the CDR3, the full variable domain is DGGITQSPKYLFRKEGQNVTLSCEQNLNHDAMYWYRQDPGQGLRLIYYSQIVNDFQKGDIAEGYSVSREKKESFPLTVTSAQKNPTAFYLCASSIGTGSEAFFGQGTRLTVV.

The chain combines TRBV4-3 with TRBJ1-2; unclear D gene. Germline V gene sequence: CDR1 LGHNA, CDR2 YSLEER. CDR3 size: 15 residues. Trimming left V 1 base short and J 2 bases short, with 11 bases between. The CDR3 is CASSQARPENYGYTF. As DNA, the CDR3 is TGCGCCAGCAGCCAAGCTCGGCCGGAGAACTATGGCTACACCTTC.

V and J are TRBV7-8 and TRBJ2-3; 9 bases fit TRBD2. This CDR3 region has 16 residues. V was clipped by 3 bases and J by 6 bases; unmatched bases: 10. Germline V CDR1 and CDR2: SGHVS, FQNEAQ. The DNA for the CDR3 is TGTGCCAGCAGCTTTTATGGCGGGGGGGCCTTGGATACGCAGTATTTT. Translating it yields CASSFYGGGALDTQYF.

V gene TRBV4-2 combines with J gene TRBJ2-7; D not resolved. Germline V lookup: CDR1 LGHNA, CDR2 YNFKEQ. The CDR3 length is 17 residues. V lost 0 bases and J 4 bases, leaving 19 bases between the germline ends. CDR3 in amino acids: CASSQDLVPTPLYEQYF. DNA of the CDR3: TGTGCCAGCAGCCAAGATCTGGTGCCTACTCCTCTGTACGAGCAGTACTTC.

J is TRBJ1-4 and V is TRBV5-5; TRBD1 aligns across 11 bases. The junction had 5 bases not matched to a gene; V was cut back by 4 bases and J by 6 bases. Germline CDR1 reads SGHKS; CDR2 reads YYEKEE (reference sequence). There are 15 residues in the CDR3. CDR3 nucleotides: TGTGCCAGCAGCCCGGACAGGGGGCGATATGAAAAACTGTTTTTT. This translates into CASSPDRGRYEKLFF. The complete variable domain, with remaining parts taken from reference TRBV5-5 and TRBJ1-4, reads DAGVTQSPTHLIKTRGQQVTLRCSPISGHKSVSWYQQVLGQGPQFIFQYYEKEERGRGNFPDRFSARQFPNYSSELNVNALLLGDSALYLCASSPDRGRYEKLFFGSGTQLSVL.

J is TRBJ1-4 and V is TRBV28; 7 bases agree with TRBD1. V shed 6 bases and J 5 bases; nucleotides not matched to a gene: 15. Germline loops: CDR1 MDHEN, CDR2 SYDVKM. CDR3 length: 17 residues. This chain's CDR3 is CASRPRGETGLNEKLFF. The CDR3 DNA reads as TGTGCCAGCAGACCCAGGGGGGAGACAGGGCTGAATGAAAAACTGTTTTTT.

This clone was found once. This chain connects TRBV5-6 to TRBJ1-1; D remains ambiguous. V gave up 3 bases and J gave up 4 bases, with 13 bases separating them. CDR1 is SGHDT, CDR2 YYEEEE, per germline. The CDR3 has 14 residues. CDR3 in DNA: TGTGCCAGCAGCTACCAGGACGGAGGCACTGAAGCTTTCTTT. Residues: CASSYQDGGTEAFF.

The chain carries TRBV24-1 and TRBJ2-5, with 9 bases matching TRBD1. V was pared by 7 bases and J by 1 base, with 9 bases of the junction left unmatched. This CDR3 region has 16 residues. Looked up from germline, CDR1 is KGHDR and CDR2 is SFDVKD. The CDR3 region is CATSRGQGPSQETQYF. DNA of the CDR3: TGTGCCACCAGCCGAGGACAGGGGCCCTCCCAAGAGACCCAGTACTTC.

The count of this clone is one. The chain joins TRBV4-2 to TRBJ2-3; TRBD1 agrees at 7 bases. Trimming took 0 bases from V and 6 from J; bases not matched to a gene: 6. Looked up from germline, CDR1 is LGHNA and CDR2 is YNFKEQ. This CDR3 is 15 amino acids long. CDR3 sequence: CASSQERGGGDTQYF. CDR3 in DNA: TGTGCCAGCAGCCAAGAGCGAGGGGGCGGGGATACGCAGTATTTT.

This chain uses TRBV7-2 with TRBJ2-7; TRBD2 matches 8 bases. Trimming removed 4 bases from V and 7 bases from J; junction bases left unmatched: 9. Looked up from germline, CDR1 is SGHTA and CDR2 is FQGNSA. CDR3 length: 14 residues. The CDR3 region is CASSYENGRGEQYF. DNA of the CDR3: TGTGCCAGCAGCTACGAAAACGGGAGGGGAGAGCAGTACTTC.

J is TRBJ1-5 and V is TRBV28; possible D gene TRBD1, 5 bases. The CDR3 is made up of 15 amino acids. Per the germline V gene, CDR1 is MDHEN and CDR2 is SYDVKM. V gave up 6 bases and J gave up 4 bases, with 16 bases separating them. The CDR3 reads CASRGKRRGNQPQHF. The CDR3 DNA is TGTGCCAGCAGGGGGAAACGGAGGGGAAATCAGCCCCAGCATTTT.

This chain joins TRBV12-2 and TRBJ2-7; TRBD2, the table's D call, lacks a check against the DNA. TRBV12-2 is designated a pseudogene. The CDR3 length is 15 residues. CDR3 bases: TGTGCAAGTCGCTTATGGAGGGATCAGGAGTACGAGCAGTACTTC. This sequence encodes CASRLWRDQEYEQYF.

This clone was counted once. V is TRBV7-2 and J is TRBJ1-2, with a possible D match to TRBD1 (6 bases). The length of the CDR3 is 16 residues. Trimming stripped 5 bases from V and 1 base from J, with 17 bases between. Germline-derived CDR1 and CDR2 are SGHTA and FQGNSA. In nucleotides, the CDR3 is TGTGCCAGCAGCGTAAGGACAGCCCTCCTTAACTATGGCTACACCTTC. It specifies CASSVRTALLNYGYTF.

The rearrangement uses TRBV9 and TRBJ1-6, with 7 positions matching TRBD1. Germline V gene sequence: CDR1 SGDLS, CDR2 YYNGEE. V lost 4 bases, J lost 7 bases, and 5 bases stayed unmatched. The CDR3 is made up of 14 amino acids. The CDR3: CASSTGTDNSPLHF. The CDR3 coding sequence is TGTGCCAGCAGCACGGGGACAGACAATTCACCCCTCCACTTT.

This chain links TRBV3-1 (or the pseudogene TRBV3-2) with TRBJ1-2; D not resolved. The germline V gene encodes CDR1 LGHDT and CDR2 YNNKEL (reference sequence). Between the trimmed V and J ends, which lost 1 base and 10 bases, there was a span of 10 bases. CDR3 length equals 12 residues. In nucleotides, the CDR3 is TGTGCCAGCAGCCAAGGGGTCGGGTTCTACACCTTC. Its protein product is CASSQGVGFYTF.